The clone carrying this T cell receptor beta chain was seen a handful of times. Its target is not known. Per the authors' pipeline: Clinicopathological groups differed in CDR3, with these differences serving to build a distant-metastasis classifier for papillary thyroid cancer. From the PCR reads, TCRdb re-called clones with MiXCR. The V and J calls here are based on TCRdb, not the publication. Of roughly 8,400 clones listed, 30% to 40% are singletons. The data are from a study of metastatic and nonmetastatic thyroid tumors. Study-wide background: Repertoires from malignant and benign thyroid patients were compared across blood and tumor or nodule tissue. Study outcomes and limitations: Versus benign nodules, malignant thyroid tumors reportedly had significantly higher TCR beta diversity, in blood and tumor.

Every patient underwent thyroid surgery untreated. CDR1 MNHEY and CDR2 SVGAGI come from the germline V gene. The CDR3 contains 11 residues. V lost 3 bases to trimming and J lost 4 bases, with 3 bases between them. The rearrangement uses TRBV6-5 and TRBJ1-1, with no clear D. The specimen sequenced was tumor tissue. The receptor comes from a female donor with papillary thyroid cancer or a benign thyroid nodule (not recorded which). Some clones in this sample may be carry-over from other donors' samples. The CDR3: CASSYPTEAFF. The CDR3 DNA sequence: TGTGCCAGCAGTTATCCCACTGAAGCTTTCTTT.